This TCR beta chain was captured in a study of cytomegalovirus exposure and HLA in healthy donors. Germline trimming cut 5 bases from V and 0 bases from J; bases unmatched to any gene: 10. Germline V gives CDR1 SGHTA, CDR2 FQGNSA. This CDR3 region has 16 residues. Study-level points and caveats: As confirmed in vitro, a few CMV-associated chains were specific for CMV antigens. With DRB1 most and HLA-C fewest, TCR association rates differed between HLA loci in a later analysis. Rare TCR sequences dominated, though some public TCRs recurred in many donors. Association of about 17,000 TCR beta sequences with HLA alleles was found at 0.05 false discovery rate in a later analysis.

Details on this clone: Its antigen is undetermined.

PCR amplification relied on 60 Vbeta primers (plus 13 Jbeta primers). The protocol was immunoSEQ multiplex PCR, while the TCRdb copy is restricted to in-frame clones and leaves out a portion. The repertoire holds over 100,000 clones, with approximately 80% as singletons. The sequence came from a man aged 35 to 55 in good health and CMV-seropositive. What was sequenced was PBMCs. V is TRBV7-2 and J is TRBJ2-7; the match to TRBD2 covers 7 bases. In DNA form, the CDR3 reads TGTGCCAGCAGCCCTCGGGGGGTCGGGCTCTCCTACGAGCAGTACTTC. Amino acid sequence: CASSPRGVGLSYEQYF.